This T cell receptor beta chain was observed in a study of early T cells in non-severe SARS-CoV-2 infection. Whole-study results and caveats: Reliance on VDJdb matching favored anti-spike CD8 responses; private and CD4 specificities were missed.

Individual cDNA molecules were tagged with unique molecular identifiers. TCRdb re-called the 5' RACE reads with MiXCR, one entry per CDR3 protein. The top ten clones hold around 20% of a sample with some 40,000 distinct CDR3 sequences, roughly 6.1% of them seen once. This clonotype was found many times. Its antigen remains unidentified. V gave up 3 bases and J gave up 2 bases; unmatched junction bases: 3. The CDR3 has 15 residues. Germline V gene data show CDR1 as LGHDT and CDR2 as YNNKEL (reference sequence). This chain joins TRBV3-1 and TRBJ2-7, with 11 positions matching TRBD1. This receptor was identified in an adult who was a healthcare worker with PCR-confirmed SARS-CoV-2 infection or an uninfected control (not recorded which). Sequences were derived from whole blood, sampled at baseline. The CDR3 sequence: CASSQRTGGPYEQYF. The CDR3 DNA follows: TGTGCCAGCAGCCAGAGGACAGGGGGCCCCTACGAGCAGTACTTC.